Sequencing of this TCR beta chain was carried out in a study of beta chain features in type 1 diabetes. Overall study context: Patients looked much like healthy donors when it came to age, gender and cell yields. There were approximately 100,000,000 sorted cells examined across all samples.

As regards this clone: Other DNA sequences in the same sample also yield this CDR3.

The CDR3 covers 13 residues. Per the germline V gene, CDR1 is SGHRS and CDR2 is YFSETQ. The germline V and J ends were trimmed by 0 bases and 2 bases, with 6 bases remaining between them. Expressed TCRB transcripts got sequenced, as all isolated RNA was reverse transcribed. Roughly 3.5 million reads per sample were averaged for naive, central memory and regulatory samples. Sequencing was performed with immunoSEQ multiplex PCR; in TCRdb, only in-frame clones are kept and a portion is missing. The data contain 300,000 to 350,000 clones, around 20% of them singletons. The sequence was obtained from a woman aged 18-29 years in good health. Input material: naive CD4+ T cells from blood. The chain couples TRBV5-1 to TRBJ2-7; D perhaps matches TRBD2 (5 bases). In DNA, the CDR3 is TGCGCCAGCAGCTTGGCGGGGACCTACGAGCAGTACTTC. Its translation: CASSLAGTYEQYF.